The 28 T cell receptor beta chains given below trace back to one sample, sequenced in a study of EBV T-cell therapy then PD-1 blockade in nasopharyngeal carcinoma. Treatment reported: AdE1-LMPpoly-expanded autologous EBV-specific T-cell therapy followed by anti-PD-1 nivolumab. Some clones are missing from TCRdb's copy, which holds only in-frame ones; the method was immunoSEQ multiplex PCR. The repertoire consists of 14,000 or so clones, with around 80% occurring once and the leading ten covering approximately 30%. The antigens these receptors bind are not known. The specimen comprised CD8+ T cells from blood, sampled at roughly day 99 from a patient whose treatment included autologous EBV-specific T cells and nivolumab. All receptors come from a man aged 35-49 years with nasopharyngeal carcinoma.

This rearrangement joins TRBV5-1 to TRBJ2-7; D is uncertain. V was cut by 4 bases and J by 0 bases, with 23 bases left in between. The CDR3 has 18 amino acids. Germline values: CDR1 SGHRS, CDR2 YFSETQ. This CDR3 reads CASSPIEAGVRRSYEQYF. In DNA form, the CDR3 reads TGCGCCAGCAGCCCCATTGAGGCAGGTGTAAGACGCTCCTACGAGCAGTACTTC.

There are a few counts of this clone. The chain links TRBV7-2 to TRBJ2-4; D assignment may be TRBD1 or TRBD2 (5 bases each). This CDR3 has 16 amino acids. CDR1 is SGHTA, CDR2 FQGNSA, per germline. Trimming took 5 bases from V and 0 from J, leaving 14 bases between them. The CDR3 DNA follows: TGTGCCAGCAGCCTCTCCGGGACGGTAGCCAAAAACATTCAGTACTTC. Amino acid sequence: CASSLSGTVAKNIQYF.

This clone was counted a single time. The chain carries TRBV6-5 and TRBJ2-3; a possible D gene is TRBD2 (7 bases). The V gene's germline CDR1 is MNHEY and CDR2 SVGAGI. CDR3 length: 15 amino acids. V was cut by 6 bases and J by 5 bases, with 18 bases left in between. CDR3 in amino acids: CASSPGGGAGDTQYF. As DNA, the CDR3 is TGTGCCAGCAGCCCAGGTGGGGGGGCGGGAGATACGCAGTATTTT.

V and J are TRBV6-5 and TRBJ2-2; no clear D. Looked up from germline, CDR1 is MNHEY and CDR2 is SVGAGI. Trimming took off 2 bases at V and 3 bases at J, with 7 bases between the two ends. CDR3 size: 14 residues. DNA of the CDR3: TGTGCCAGCAGTTACGGCGCCCACACCGGGGAGCTGTTTTTT. Translating gives CASSYGAHTGELFF.

To note about this clone: The same CDR3 arises from other DNA sequences in this sample as well. CDR3: CASSEDSSGANVLTF. As DNA, the CDR3 is TGTGCCAGCAGTGAAGACAGCTCTGGGGCCAACGTCCTGACTTTC. The rearrangement links TRBV6-1 to TRBJ2-6, with unresolved D. This CDR3 region has 15 residues. In germline, CDR1 is MNHNS, CDR2 SASEGT. V was pared by 1 base and J by 0 bases, with 4 bases between.

This rearrangement joins TRBV28 to TRBJ2-2, with TRBD1 identical over 8 bases. V gave up 1 base and J gave up 4 bases; unmatched junction bases: 8. Germline-derived CDR1 and CDR2 are MDHEN and SYDVKM. The CDR3 is 17 amino acids. The CDR3 region is CASSLSRTDRGTGELFF. The CDR3 DNA follows: TGTGCCAGCAGTTTATCCCGGACAGACAGGGGCACCGGGGAGCTGTTTTTT.

The V gene is TRBV25-1, the J gene TRBJ2-7; no definite D call. The CDR3 runs 11 residues. The V gene lost 0 bases and the J gene lost 5 bases, with 2 bases spanning the gap. CDR1 and CDR2 (germline): MGHDK, SYGVNS. The DNA for the CDR3 is TGTGCCAGCAGTGAATATAACGAGCAGTACTTC. Translation gives CASSEYNEQYF.

The chain recombines TRBV4-2 with TRBJ2-1, with 12 bases fitting TRBD2. Germline CDR1 LGHNA, CDR2 YNFKEQ. This CDR3 region has 15 residues. Germline trimming cut 2 bases from V and 7 bases from J; bases unmatched to any gene: 3. The CDR3 spells CASSQLGTSGNEQFF. CDR3 DNA: TGTGCCAGCAGCCAACTGGGGACTAGCGGGAATGAGCAGTTCTTC.

The chain is built from TRBV2 and TRBJ2-7; 8 positions match TRBD1. The length of the CDR3 is 14 residues. Germline trimming cut 4 bases from V and 2 bases from J; bases unmatched to any gene: 4. Germline values: CDR1 SNHLY, CDR2 FYNNEI. As DNA, the CDR3 is TGTGCCAGCAGTGTACAGGGGGTGCCCTACGAGCAGTACTTC. It specifies CASSVQGVPYEQYF.

V is TRBV11-2 and J is TRBJ2-1; D perhaps matches TRBD1 (5 bases). The germline V gene has CDR1 SGHAT and CDR2 FQNNGV. The CDR3 runs 13 residues. Trimming left V 4 bases short and J 7 bases short, with 11 bases between. This CDR3 reads CASSSNTGNEQFF. As DNA, the CDR3 is TGTGCCAGCAGCTCCAATACAGGTAATGAGCAGTTCTTC.

V gene TRBV4-2 combines with J gene TRBJ1-2, with TRBD1 identical over 7 bases. CDR1 is LGHNA, CDR2 YNFKEQ, per germline. With V trimmed by 1 base and J by 4 bases, 12 bases remained unmatched. The CDR3 runs to 17 residues. The CDR3 sequence is CASSQGSVTGLFYGYTF. The CDR3 DNA follows: TGTGCCAGCAGCCAAGGAAGTGTGACAGGGCTCTTCTATGGCTACACCTTC.

The chain couples TRBV27 to TRBJ1-4; TRBD1 might be the D (6 bases). There are 14 residues in the CDR3. Trimming left V 6 bases short and J 7 bases short, with 15 bases between. Germline loops: CDR1 MNHEY, CDR2 SMNVEV (reference sequence). The CDR3 sequence: CASRAGGAGEKLFF. In DNA form, the CDR3 reads TGTGCCAGCAGGGCTGGGGGCGCCGGTGAAAAACTGTTTTTT.

V is TRBV13 and J is TRBJ2-3; 12 bases align to TRBD2. Germline lookup yields CDR1 PRHDT and CDR2 FYEKMQ (reference sequence). The V and J ends lost 4 bases and 2 bases, in that order; junction bases with no gene match: 4. The CDR3 loop spans 16 amino acids. The DNA of the CDR3 is TGTGCCAGCAGCTCAGGACTAGCGGGGACCACAGATACGCAGTATTTT. This gives the protein CASSSGLAGTTDTQYF.

The chain joins TRBV4-3 to TRBJ2-6; D unresolved. Germline CDR1 and CDR2: LGHNA and YSLEER. This CDR3 comprises 16 residues. Trimming removed 0 bases from V and 0 bases from J, with 6 bases in between. The CDR3 protein is CASSQDHGSGANVLTF. The CDR3 nucleotides read TGCGCCAGCAGCCAAGATCACGGCTCTGGGGCCAACGTCCTGACTTTC.

The rearrangement uses TRBV6-1 and TRBJ1-6; D ambiguous. Germline lookup yields CDR1 MNHNS and CDR2 SASEGT. The ends were cut back, 2 bases at V and 3 bases at J, with 11 bases in the middle. This CDR3 region has 16 residues. Here the CDR3 DNA reads TGTGCCAGCAGTGAATCCCCCCAGGACTATAATTCACCCCTCCACTTT. It yields the protein CASSESPQDYNSPLHF.

This clone appeared a single time. The chain employs TRBV6-5 and TRBJ2-5, with 7 bases aligning to TRBD2. This CDR3 spans 16 amino acids. V lost 0 bases, J lost 1 base, and 5 bases stayed unmatched. CDR1 MNHEY and CDR2 SVGAGI come from the germline V gene. The chain's CDR3 is CASSYSALAVQETQYF. The CDR3 DNA is TGTGCCAGCAGTTACTCGGCGCTAGCGGTCCAAGAGACCCAGTACTTC.

The CDR3 DNA reads as TGTGCCAGCAGCCACGAGGGGCTAGCGGGGGGATACGAGCAGTACTTC. Protein product: CASSHEGLAGGYEQYF. V usage is TRBV14 and J usage is TRBJ2-7; 11 bases agree with TRBD2. CDR1 SGHDN and CDR2 FVKESK come from the germline V gene. After removal of 3 bases from V and 4 bases from J, the junction contained 8 bases not matched to a gene. This CDR3 is 16 amino acids long.

This rearrangement joins TRBV7-2 to TRBJ1-4; 7 positions match TRBD1. This CDR3 comprises 14 residues. V lost 2 bases, J lost 5 bases, and 2 bases stayed unmatched. Germline V gives CDR1 SGHTA, CDR2 FQGNSA. CDR3 in amino acids: CASSLNRGNEKLFF. The CDR3 coding sequence is TGTGCCAGCAGCTTAAACAGGGGCAATGAAAAACTGTTTTTT.

The chain recombines TRBV5-1 with TRBJ2-1; 12 bases line up with TRBD2. Germline-derived CDR1 and CDR2 are SGHRS and YFSETQ. The length of the CDR3 is 16 residues. The J segment lost 6 bases and the V segment lost 3 bases, leaving 7 bases of the junction unmatched. The CDR3 here is CASSWRTSGAGNEQFF. The CDR3 DNA sequence: TGCGCCAGCAGCTGGAGGACTAGCGGGGCAGGCAATGAGCAGTTCTTC.

With respect to this clone: Other DNA sequences in the same sample also yield this CDR3. V usage is TRBV9 and J usage is TRBJ2-2, with unresolved D. CDR3 size: 13 residues. Germline V CDR1 and CDR2: SGDLS, YYNGEE. Trimming pared 0 bases from V and 5 bases from J, leaving 5 bases between. CDR3 residues: CASSVGGTGELFF. The CDR3 DNA reads TGTGCCAGCAGCGTAGGGGGTACCGGGGAGCTGTTTTTT.

V gene TRBV2 combines with J gene TRBJ1-2; the match to TRBD1 covers 7 bases. The germline CDR1 and CDR2 sequences are SNHLY and FYNNEI. Germline trimming cut 0 bases from V and 10 bases from J; bases unmatched to any gene: 5. The CDR3 covers 13 residues. CDR3 loop: CASSEAAGGAYTF. CDR3 coding DNA: TGTGCCAGCAGTGAAGCGGCAGGGGGTGCCTACACCTTC. The full variable domain, in which reference TRBV2 and TRBJ1-2 provide the parts outside the CDR3, is EPEVTQTPSHQVTQMGQEVILRCVPISNHLYFYWYRQILGQKVEFLVSFYNNEISEKSEIFDDQFSVERPDGSNFTLKIRSTKLEDSAMYFCASSEAAGGAYTFGSGTRLTVV.

This clone has only a few counts. The same CDR3 is also encoded by other DNA sequences in this sample. The gene calls are TRBV6-5 and TRBJ1-2; tentative D call: TRBD1 (6 bases). CDR3 length: 14 amino acids. The germline V and J ends were trimmed by 4 bases and 5 bases, with 14 bases remaining between them. From germline, CDR1 is MNHEY and CDR2 SVGAGI. CDR3 loop: CASSFQGGRYGYTF. CDR3 nucleotides: TGTGCCAGCAGTTTCCAAGGGGGAAGATATGGCTACACCTTC.

This clone occurred once. This chain uses TRBV9 with TRBJ1-1, with D possibly matching TRBD1 (5 bases). Germline V gene data show CDR1 as SGDLS and CDR2 as YYNGEE. V lost 3 bases and J 3 bases, leaving 15 bases between the germline ends. The CDR3 covers 15 residues. In nucleotides, the CDR3 is TGTGCCAGCAGCGCAGAAGGAGGACATCACACTGAAGCTTTCTTT. This gives the protein CASSAEGGHHTEAFF.

The V and J genes are TRBV7-2 and TRBJ2-3, with D perhaps given as TRBD1 or TRBD2 (5 bases each). This CDR3 has 15 residues. Trimming shortened V by 3 bases and J by 2 bases, and 12 bases separated the two germline ends. Looked up from germline, CDR1 is SGHTA and CDR2 is FQGNSA. CDR3 sequence reads: CASSLGRRLTDTQYF. The DNA for the CDR3 is TGTGCCAGCAGCTTGGGACGGCGACTCACAGATACGCAGTATTTT.

The V gene is TRBV27, the J gene TRBJ2-7; D gene ambiguous. Germline lookup yields CDR1 MNHEY and CDR2 SMNVEV (reference sequence). The V end was cut by 7 bases, the J end by 4 bases, with 14 bases between. The CDR3 is made up of 13 amino acids. Here the CDR3 DNA reads TGTGCCAGCACCCCGGGTCCATCGTACGAGCAGTACTTC. The encoded protein is CASTPGPSYEQYF.

The rearrangement links TRBV2 to TRBJ1-6; no definite D call. The CDR3 has 14 residues. Germline values: CDR1 SNHLY, CDR2 FYNNEI. V gave up 2 bases and J gave up 7 bases, with 9 bases separating them. CDR3 DNA: TGTGCCAGCAGTGAAATGGTACGGAATTCACCCCTCCACTTT. It encodes CASSEMVRNSPLHF. Drawing the rest from reference TRBV2 and TRBJ1-6, the complete variable domain is EPEVTQTPSHQVTQMGQEVILRCVPISNHLYFYWYRQILGQKVEFLVSFYNNEISEKSEIFDDQFSVERPDGSNFTLKIRSTKLEDSAMYFCASSEMVRNSPLHFGNGTRLTVT.

The V gene is TRBV27, the J gene TRBJ2-7; D might be TRBD1 (6 bases). Trimming took off 5 bases at V and 4 bases at J, with 18 bases between the two ends. The germline CDR1 and CDR2 sequences are MNHEY and SMNVEV (reference sequence). The CDR3 is 15 residues long. CDR3 bases: TGTGCCAGCAGTCCTTTACAGGGCCCATGGTACGAGCAGTACTTC. Its translation: CASSPLQGPWYEQYF.

The chain joins TRBV4-1 to TRBJ1-1; D ambiguous. Trimming stripped 0 bases from V and 5 bases from J, with 13 bases between. Germline assignment: CDR1 MGHRA and CDR2 YSYEKL. The CDR3 spans 15 residues. The CDR3 region has the DNA TGCGCCAGCAGCCAAGATCGACGGGAGGGAACTGAAGCTTTCTTT. It is translated as CASSQDRREGTEAFF.